This T cell receptor (beta chain) appears in the sequencing data of a study of blood T cells in healthy people across ages. Then a second PCR, running about 7 to 11 cycles, was carried out with a sample-barcoded 5' primer and a J-beta primer mix. TCRdb redid the calling of the 5' RACE reads with MiXCR, one entry per CDR3 protein. The sample lists 950,000 to 1,200,000 distinct CDR3 sequences; roughly two fifths were seen once. Germline V gene sequence: CDR1 DFQATT, CDR2 SNEGSKA (reference sequence). CDR3 size: 13 residues. With V trimmed by 7 bases and J by 5 bases, 8 bases remained unmatched. Details on this clonotype: Antigen unknown.

Whole-study findings and limits: Long-lived donors carried more naive CD4+ cells and greater diversity than aged donors.

The V and J genes are TRBV20-1 and TRBJ1-2, with TRBD1 identical over 9 bases. This receptor was taken from a man aged 18 to 29 in good health. What was sequenced was blood. In DNA, the CDR3 is TGCAGTGTTAGCCTTGGACAGGGGTATGGCTACACCTTC. Its protein product is CSVSLGQGYGYTF.